This record concerns one T cell receptor (beta chain) sequence. This clonotype was recorded at least ten times. The specificity of this receptor is unknown. Base qualities are not provided; no much larger clone lies one nucleotide away. Instrument used: Illumina HiSeq 1500. TCRdb redid the processing of the public reads, applying fastp at Q25 and MiXCR, and retained in-frame beta chains. Each CDR3 protein appears once, grouped with its most common genes and DNA. This sample lists tens of thousands of distinct CDR3 sequences; 20% to 25% were detected once. The ten most abundant clones make up approximately 18% of the sample. This sample was taken from a study of T cell repertoires in cytomegalovirus infection (dated by TCRdb to about 2019). With regard to the full study: Donor HLA type was relevant to the analysis, because carriage of CMV infection together with the matching HLA type was indicated by public TCR beta signatures. What the authors observed across the whole study: Carriers of CMV infection plus the relevant HLA type were discriminated by the cumulative frequency of public TCR beta family members in the study cohort and in an independent 352-donor cohort. In the ex vivo response, HLA-C-restricted CMV-specific TCR beta clonotypes were dominant, and in two of eight donors the single most frequent clonotype came from this HLA-C-restricted group.

V loses 4 bases at its end and J loses 1 base; junction bases beyond the gene matches: 1. The CDR3 measures 14 amino acids from cysteine to phenylalanine. Only the CDR3 part of the read is kept: 42 bases, read in frame from the first base. CDR1 and CDR2, per the germline V gene, are LGHNA and YNFKEQ. The chain is assembled from TRBV4-2 and TRBJ2-7; TRBD2 lines up with 10 middle nucleotides. This TCR was sampled from a human donor in good health (CMV status not recorded). Some clones in this sample may be carry-over from other donors' samples. The sample was PBMCs, sequenced either directly or after in vitro stimulation (not recorded which). The CDR3 region reads CASSRTSGSYEQYF. The DNA reads TGTGCCAGCAGCCGGACTAGCGGTTCCTACGAGCAGTACTTC.